This T cell receptor (beta chain) comes out of a study of cytomegalovirus exposure and HLA in healthy donors. Whole-study results and caveats: The majority of TCR sequences were rare, yet some public TCRs appeared in many donors. Subsequent analysis of the 100 to 150 validation repertoires found a tendency for first-cohort TCR clusters to co-occur.

Using immunoSEQ multiplex PCR, the repertoire was profiled, and TCRdb retains in-frame clones only, with some absent. The table has about 120,000 clones, 89% seen once; the top ten hold approximately 2%. The CDR3 consists of 15 residues. Germline CDR1 reads SGHTS; CDR2 reads YDEGEE. After removal of 3 bases from V and 4 bases from J, the junction contained 5 bases not matched to a gene. The study drew the donors from its approximately 110-subject validation cohort, separate from the approximately 700-subject first cohort. Regarding this clone: Antigen: not known.

The chain links TRBV5-8 to TRBJ2-7, with TRBD1 matching 12 bases. The sequence was obtained from a woman younger than 30 in good health and CMV-seronegative. Sequencing was done on a sample of PBMCs. CDR3 sequence (DNA): TGTGCCAGCAGCTCGGGACAGGGGGCTTCGTACGAGCAGTACTTC. Encoded protein: CASSSGQGASYEQYF.